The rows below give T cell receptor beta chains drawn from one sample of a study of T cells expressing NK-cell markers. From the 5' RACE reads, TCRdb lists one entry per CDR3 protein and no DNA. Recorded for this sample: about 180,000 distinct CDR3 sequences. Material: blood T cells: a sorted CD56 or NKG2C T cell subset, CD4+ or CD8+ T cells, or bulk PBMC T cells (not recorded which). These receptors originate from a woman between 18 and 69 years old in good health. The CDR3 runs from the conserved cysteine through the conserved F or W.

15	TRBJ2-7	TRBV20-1	CSARKAGTAPYEQYF
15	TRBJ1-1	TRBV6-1	CASSESRRRSTEAFF
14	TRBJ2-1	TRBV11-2	CASSSSTGRNEQFF
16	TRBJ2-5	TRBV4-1	CASSQESRVGKETQYF
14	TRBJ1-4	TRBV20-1	CSARIGQGSQKLFF
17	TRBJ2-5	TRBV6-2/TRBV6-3	CASSYGSTGTKKETQYF
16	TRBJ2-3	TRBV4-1	CASSQPIGRSADTQYF
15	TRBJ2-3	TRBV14	CASSQSGTSTDTQYF
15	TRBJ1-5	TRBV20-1	CSASLPGPPNQPQHF
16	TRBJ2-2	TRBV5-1	CASMTGTSWGTGELFF
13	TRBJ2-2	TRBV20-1	CSASLAYTGELFF
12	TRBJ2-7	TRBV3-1	CASSPSRDEQYF
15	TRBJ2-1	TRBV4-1	CASVPGLAQYNEQFF
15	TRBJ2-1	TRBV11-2	CASSYTSGIPIEQFF
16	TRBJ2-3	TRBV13	CASSLLVGGSTDTQYF
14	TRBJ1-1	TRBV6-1	CASSEVQSYTEAFF
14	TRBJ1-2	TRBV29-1	CSVRSTGGTGGYTF